The 22 T cell receptor beta chains in this list originate from one sample, sequenced in a study of blood T cell repertoires in COVID-19. TCRdb's copy holds only in-frame clones and misses some; the assay was immunoSEQ multiplex PCR. Among about 130,000 clones, approximately 85% were seen once, and the ten largest hold approximately 3%. Input material: peripheral blood. Every receptor here comes from a woman of 80 years or more with COVID-19, enrolled during active disease.

This chain joins TRBV15 and TRBJ2-1, with 7 positions matching TRBD2. The V and J ends lost 5 bases and 1 base, in that order; junction bases with no gene match: 5. The CDR3 consists of 15 residues. Germline V lookup: CDR1 LNHNV, CDR2 YYDKDF (reference sequence). The CDR3 loop is CATSPLGGSYNEQFF. The CDR3 DNA reads TGTGCCACCAGCCCACTCGGGGGGTCCTACAATGAGCAGTTCTTC.

The genes are TRBV4-2 and TRBJ1-2, with 7 bases matching TRBD1. The CDR3 runs to 13 residues. Trimming removed 0 bases from V and 11 bases from J; junction bases left unmatched: 6. Germline CDR1 and CDR2: LGHNA and YNFKEQ. Here the CDR3 DNA reads TGTGCCAGCAGCCAAGACCCGGCAGGGGGTTACACCTTC. Its protein is CASSQDPAGGYTF.

This clone was observed a handful of times. The J gene is TRBJ1-1, the V gene TRBV7-6; D is uncertain. The CDR3 runs 13 residues. Germline CDR1 reads SGHVS; CDR2 reads FNYEAQ. Between the trimmed V and J ends, which lost 5 bases and 3 bases, there was a span of 10 bases. CDR3 sequence reads: CASSPIGDTEAFF. The CDR3 DNA reads TGTGCCAGCAGCCCGATCGGGGACACTGAAGCTTTCTTT. The full variable domain, completed using reference TRBV7-6 and TRBJ1-1, is GAGVSQSPRYKVTKRGQDVALRCDPISGHVSLYWYRQALGQGPEFLTYFNYEAQQDKSGLPNDRFSAERPEGSISTLTIQRTEQRDSAMYRCASSPIGDTEAFFGQGTRLTVV.

The chain employs TRBV28 and TRBJ1-2; 7 bases align to TRBD1. Germline CDR1 reads MDHEN; CDR2 reads SYDVKM. The trim removed 6 bases at V and 4 bases at J, leaving 5 bases unmatched. The CDR3 spans 13 residues. CDR3 region: CASSRGDSYGYTF. CDR3 nucleotides: TGTGCCAGCAGCCGCGGGGACAGCTATGGCTACACCTTC.

This chain joins TRBV7-6 and TRBJ2-2; TRBD1 might be the D (5 bases). The germline gives CDR1 SGHVS, CDR2 FNYEAQ. Trimming cost V 8 bases and J 1 base, with 8 bases left between them. This CDR3 contains 13 residues. The CDR3, as DNA: TGTGCCAGCGGGCAGGGGAACACCGGGGAGCTGTTTTTT. Encoded protein: CASGQGNTGELFF.

The V call is TRBV18, the J call TRBJ2-2; weak D call: TRBD2 (5 bases). Between the trimmed V and J ends, which lost 5 bases and 6 bases, there was a span of 10 bases. Per germline, CDR1 KGHSH and CDR2 LQKENI. The CDR3 contains 13 residues. The CDR3 spells CASSIGGAGELFF. CDR3 nucleotide sequence: TGTGCCAGCTCAATCGGAGGTGCCGGGGAGCTGTTTTTT.

This sequence joins TRBV18 and TRBJ2-1; possible D gene TRBD2, 6 bases. This CDR3 has 14 residues. CDR1 KGHSH and CDR2 LQKENI come from the germline V gene. V was cut by 4 bases and J by 3 bases, with 10 bases left in between. The CDR3 loop is CASSRGMVYNEQFF. DNA for the CDR3: TGTGCCAGCTCACGCGGGATGGTCTACAATGAGCAGTTCTTC.

The chain recombines TRBV27 with TRBJ2-2; D unresolved. Trimming stripped 0 bases from V and 1 base from J, with 6 bases between. The CDR3 extends over 15 amino acids. Germline V lookup: CDR1 MNHEY, CDR2 SMNVEV (reference sequence). CDR3 sequence: CASSLSSVNTGELFF. The CDR3 DNA reads TGTGCCAGCAGTTTATCTAGTGTGAACACCGGGGAGCTGTTTTTT.

This clone turned up a few times. The V gene is TRBV7-3, the J gene TRBJ1-5, with D unresolved. Trimming took 1 base from V and 7 from J, leaving 8 bases between them. CDR1 is SGHTA, CDR2 FQGTGA, per germline. The CDR3 has 13 residues. The CDR3 sequence: CASSLIPGQPQHF. The DNA for the CDR3 is TGTGCCAGCAGCTTAATCCCCGGGCAGCCCCAGCATTTT.

This clone was observed once. The V and J genes are TRBV7-2 and TRBJ2-7, with D perhaps TRBD1 (6 bases). Germline V gene data show CDR1 as SGHTA and CDR2 as FQGNSA. V lost 6 bases and J 0 bases, leaving 15 bases between the germline ends. This CDR3 comprises 15 residues. The CDR3 sequence: CASRITGFSSYEQYF. DNA of the CDR3: TGTGCCAGCAGGATTACAGGGTTCAGCTCCTACGAGCAGTACTTC.

Concerning this clone: At one of its ends the junction is not consistent with the germline gene, which may arise from a read error. The V gene is TRBV20-1, the J gene TRBJ2-7, with TRBD2 matching over 8 bases. The CDR3 has 10 residues. Germline V lookup: CDR1 DFQATT, CDR2 SNEGSKA (reference sequence). CDR3 in amino acids: CSATSGSQHF. Here the CDR3 DNA reads TGCAGTGCTACCAGCGGGAGCCAGCACTTC.

This chain uses TRBV19 with TRBJ2-2; D might be TRBD2 (5 bases). The CDR3 runs to 15 residues. Per the germline V gene, CDR1 is LNHDA and CDR2 is SQIVND (reference sequence). V gave up 9 bases and J gave up 2 bases, with 16 bases separating them. The CDR3 reads CASASPDLNTGELFF. In DNA form, the CDR3 reads TGTGCCAGCGCGAGCCCGGACTTAAACACCGGGGAGCTGTTTTTT.

This clone was detected only a few times. The V gene is TRBV7-2, the J gene TRBJ2-7; TRBD1 matches 7 bases. J lost 2 bases, V lost 1 base, and 2 bases had no gene match. Germline loops: CDR1 SGHTA, CDR2 FQGNSA. The CDR3 runs 14 residues. The CDR3 sequence is CASSLDRGTYEQYF. CDR3 nucleotides: TGTGCCAGCAGCTTAGACAGGGGAACCTACGAGCAGTACTTC.

The J gene is TRBJ2-5, the V gene TRBV19; 11 bases match TRBD2. The CDR3 covers 18 residues. Germline V CDR1 and CDR2: LNHDA, SQIVND (reference sequence). Losses at the gene ends were 2 bases for V and 4 bases for J; bases not matched to a gene: 12. CDR3 sequence reads: CASSIHPVLAGEVETQYF. As DNA, the CDR3 is TGTGCCAGTAGTATACACCCCGTACTAGCGGGAGAGGTAGAGACCCAGTACTTC.

This clone came up a few times. The CDR3 spells CASSLFGNEQFF. CDR3 sequence (DNA): TGTGCCAGCAGTTTATTCGGCAATGAGCAGTTCTTC. The chain links TRBV28 to TRBJ2-1; no reliable D call. The CDR3 loop spans 12 amino acids. Germline V lookup: CDR1 MDHEN, CDR2 SYDVKM. Trimming pared 1 base from V and 6 bases from J, leaving 4 bases between.

This sequence joins TRBV5-1 and TRBJ2-5; 8 nucleotides align to TRBD1. CDR3 length: 15 residues. CDR1 and CDR2 (germline): SGHRS, YFSETQ. Trimming took 2 bases from V and 1 from J; bases not matched to a gene: 4. CDR3 bases: TGCGCCAGCAGCTTTGGCGGGACAGGCCAAGAGACCCAGTACTTC. Its translation is CASSFGGTGQETQYF.

The rearrangement uses TRBV27 and TRBJ2-1; 11 bases agree with TRBD2. Germline V gene data show CDR1 as MNHEY and CDR2 as SMNVEV (reference sequence). J lost 4 bases, V lost 5 bases, and 7 bases had no gene match. This CDR3 spans 16 amino acids. The CDR3 nucleotides are TGTGCCAGCAGTGGGCCGGGACTAGCGGCGTACAATGAGCAGTTCTTC. Translating gives CASSGPGLAAYNEQFF.

CDR3 loop: CASSRPRTGTFDYGYTF. The CDR3, as DNA: TGTGCCAGCAGCCGACCACGGACAGGCACCTTTGACTATGGCTACACCTTC. The chain has TRBV6-2 or TRBV6-3 and TRBJ1-2; 7 bases are shared with TRBD1. Germline-derived CDR1 and CDR2 are MNHEY and SVGEGT. Germline trimming cut 6 bases from V and 3 bases from J; bases unmatched to any gene: 16. CDR3 size: 17 residues.

This chain links TRBV7-9 with TRBJ1-2; D remains ambiguous. The CDR3 has 13 residues. The ends were cut back, 0 bases at V and 6 bases at J, with 8 bases in the middle. The germline V gene has CDR1 SEHNR and CDR2 FQNEAQ (reference sequence). This chain's CDR3 is CASSLAGSDGYTF. The CDR3 nucleotides read TGTGCCAGCAGCTTAGCCGGGAGTGATGGCTACACCTTC.

This rearrangement joins TRBV6-6 to TRBJ1-1, with D possibly being TRBD1 (5 bases). In germline, CDR1 is MNHNY, CDR2 SVGAGI (reference sequence). V shed 7 bases and J shed 4 bases, with 10 bases lying between them. There are 12 residues in the CDR3. The CDR3 coding sequence is TGTGCCAGCACTCTGGGGGGCACTGAAGCTTTCTTT. Translated, it gives CASTLGGTEAFF.

This clone was found once. The CDR3 here is CASSLAGPGSSSGNTIYF. The CDR3 DNA reads TGTGCCAGCAGCTTAGCAGGGCCAGGGTCGAGCTCTGGAAACACCATATATTTT. V gene TRBV5-6 combines with J gene TRBJ1-3, with D tentatively TRBD1 (5 bases). V was clipped by 2 bases and J by 0 bases, with 18 bases between them. Germline V gives CDR1 SGHDT, CDR2 YYEEEE. This CDR3 is 18 amino acids long.

The rearrangement links TRBV5-4 to TRBJ2-7; 8 nucleotides align to TRBD2. Trimming removed 0 bases from V and 7 bases from J; junction bases left unmatched: 3. The CDR3 has 13 amino acids. The V gene's germline CDR1 is SGHNT and CDR2 YYREEE (reference sequence). CDR3 residues: CASSLGLASEQYF. As DNA, the CDR3 is TGTGCCAGCAGCTTGGGACTAGCGAGTGAGCAGTACTTC. Based on the CDR3 plus reference TRBV5-4 and TRBJ2-7, the full variable domain is ETGVTQSPTHLIKTRGQQVTLRCSSQSGHNTVSWYQQALGQGPQFIFQYYREEENGRGNFPPRFSGLQFPNYSSELNVNALELDDSALYLCASSLGLASEQYFGPGTRLTVT.